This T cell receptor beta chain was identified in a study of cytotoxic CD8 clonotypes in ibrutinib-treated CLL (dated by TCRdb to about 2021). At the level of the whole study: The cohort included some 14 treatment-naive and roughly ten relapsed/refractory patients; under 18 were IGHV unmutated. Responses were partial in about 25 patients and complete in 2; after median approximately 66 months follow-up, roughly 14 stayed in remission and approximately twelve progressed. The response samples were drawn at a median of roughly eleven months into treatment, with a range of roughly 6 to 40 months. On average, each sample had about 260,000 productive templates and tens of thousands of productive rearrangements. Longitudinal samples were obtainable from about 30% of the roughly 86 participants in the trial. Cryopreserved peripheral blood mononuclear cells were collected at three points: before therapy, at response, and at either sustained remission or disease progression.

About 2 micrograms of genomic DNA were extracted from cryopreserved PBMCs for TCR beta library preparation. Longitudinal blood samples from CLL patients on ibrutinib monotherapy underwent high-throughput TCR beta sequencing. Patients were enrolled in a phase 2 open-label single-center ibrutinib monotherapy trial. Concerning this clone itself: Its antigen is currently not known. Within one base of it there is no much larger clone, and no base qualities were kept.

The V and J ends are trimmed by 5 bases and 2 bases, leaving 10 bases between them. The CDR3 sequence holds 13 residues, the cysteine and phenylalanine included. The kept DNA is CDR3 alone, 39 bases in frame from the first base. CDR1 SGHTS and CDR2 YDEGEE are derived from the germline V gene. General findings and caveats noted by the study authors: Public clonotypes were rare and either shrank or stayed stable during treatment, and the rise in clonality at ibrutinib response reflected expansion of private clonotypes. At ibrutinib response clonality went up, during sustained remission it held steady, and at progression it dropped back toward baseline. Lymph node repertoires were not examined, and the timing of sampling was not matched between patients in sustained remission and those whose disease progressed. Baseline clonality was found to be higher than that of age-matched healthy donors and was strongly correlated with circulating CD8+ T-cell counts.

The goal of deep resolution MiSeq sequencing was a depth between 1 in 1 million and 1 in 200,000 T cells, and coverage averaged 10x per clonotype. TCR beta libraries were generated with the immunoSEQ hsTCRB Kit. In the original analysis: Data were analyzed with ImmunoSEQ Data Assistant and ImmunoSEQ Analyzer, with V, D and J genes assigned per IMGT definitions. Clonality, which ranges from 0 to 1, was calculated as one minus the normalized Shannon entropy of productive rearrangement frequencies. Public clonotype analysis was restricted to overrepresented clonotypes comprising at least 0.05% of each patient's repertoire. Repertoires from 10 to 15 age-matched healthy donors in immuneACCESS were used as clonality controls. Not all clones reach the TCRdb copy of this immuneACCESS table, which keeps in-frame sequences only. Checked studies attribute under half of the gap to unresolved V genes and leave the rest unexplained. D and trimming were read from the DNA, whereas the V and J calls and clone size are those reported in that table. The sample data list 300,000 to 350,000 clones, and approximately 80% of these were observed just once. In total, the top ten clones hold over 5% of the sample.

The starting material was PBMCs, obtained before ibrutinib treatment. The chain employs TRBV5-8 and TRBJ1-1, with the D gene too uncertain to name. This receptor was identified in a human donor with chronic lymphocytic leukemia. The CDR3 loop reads CASSLQFNTEAFF. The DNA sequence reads TGTGCCAGCAGTCTACAGTTTAACACTGAAGCTTTCTTT.